Listed below are T cell receptor beta chains from one sample, sequenced in a study of neurological immune-mediated disorders. In TCRdb, the 5' RACE reads were re-called with MiXCR into one record per CDR3 protein. The repertoire has more than 70,000 distinct CDR3 sequences, 10% to 13% of them found once; the top ten carry about 1.8%. The source material was PBMCs. These receptors originate from a man aged 35 to 55 in good health. The CDR3 runs from the conserved cysteine through the conserved F or W. A D gene is named only where the DNA matches it firmly. For some rows the clone size is stated as once, few or many, or as a class when expanded; others skip it.

j_call clone_size v_call d_call cdr3_length cdr3_aa cdr3_nt
TRBJ2-1 few TRBV20-1 . 13 CSARDRGHNEQFF TGCAGTGCTAGAGATAGGGGACACAATGAGCAGTTCTTC
TRBJ1-4 many TRBV24-1 . 16 CATSDPRAGTNEKLFF TGTGCCACCAGTGACCCTAGGGCGGGTACAAATGAAAAACTGTTTTTT
TRBJ2-7 many TRBV9 . 13 CASSVGQLHEQYF TGTGCCAGCAGCGTAGGACAGCTCCACGAGCAGTACTTC
TRBJ2-7 many TRBV7-2 . 14 CASSSGRLSYEQYF TGTGCCAGCAGCTCGGGACGGCTCTCCTACGAGCAGTACTTC
TRBJ1-6 many TRBV10-3 . 16 CAIKEEGTAGGSPLHF TGTGCCATCAAGGAGGAGGGGACCGCCGGGGGTTCACCCCTCCACTTT
TRBJ1-2 many TRBV14 . 13 CASRFGGVDGYTF TGTGCCAGCAGATTCGGGGGAGTAGATGGCTACACCTTC
TRBJ2-7 many TRBV7-9 TRBD2 15 CASSFASGLPYEQYF TGTGCCAGCAGCTTCGCTAGCGGGCTTCCCTACGAGCAGTACTTC
TRBJ2-2 many TRBV11-2 . 13 CASSLPITGELFF TGTGCCAGCAGCCTACCAATTACCGGGGAGCTGTTTTTT
TRBJ1-6 . TRBV6-6 . 13 CASLKGFGSPLHF TGTGCCAGCCTCAAAGGATTCGGCTCACCCCTCCACTTT
TRBJ2-1 many TRBV5-1 . 13 CASSLGYRLEQFF TGCGCCAGCAGCTTGGGATACCGATTAGAGCAGTTCTTC
TRBJ1-5 . TRBV20-1 . 13 CSARQGSNQPQHF TGCAGTGCTAGACAGGGTAGCAATCAGCCCCAGCATTTT
TRBJ2-3 many TRBV24-1 TRBD1 13 CATRDSSTDTQYF TGTGCCACTAGGGACAGTAGCACAGATACGCAGTATTTT
TRBJ2-5 many TRBV18 . 13 CASSPRVRETQYF TGTGCCAGCTCACCACGAGTCCGGGAGACCCAGTACTTC
TRBJ2-3 many TRBV5-1 TRBD2 16 CASSQVGGGSEDTQYF TGCGCCAGCAGCCAGGTCGGCGGGGGGTCGGAAGATACGCAGTATTTT
TRBJ1-1 . TRBV19 . 14 CASSDRAMNTEAFF TGTGCCAGTTCCGACAGAGCCATGAACACTGAAGCTTTCTTT
TRBJ1-1 few TRBV12-3/TRBV12-4 . 15 CASSLMGNGRTEAFF TGTGCCAGCAGTTTAATGGGGAACGGACGCACTGAAGCTTTCTTT
TRBJ2-6 many TRBV29-1 . 14 CSVEPLSGANVLTF TGCAGCGTTGAACCCCTCTCTGGGGCCAACGTCCTGACTTTC
TRBJ2-7 many TRBV20-1 TRBD2 16 CSARDWELAYSYEQYF TGCAGTGCTAGAGATTGGGAACTAGCGTACTCCTACGAGCAGTACTTC
TRBJ2-1 many TRBV25-1 . 14 CASSDTGGNHEQFF TGTGCCAGCAGTGATACGGGCGGGAACCATGAGCAGTTCTTC
TRBJ2-1 many TRBV20-1 . 14 CSASFGELDNEQFF TGCAGTGCCAGCTTTGGGGAACTTGACAATGAGCAGTTCTTC
TRBJ2-7 many TRBV28 TRBD1 14 CASSFGQGVYEQYF TGTGCCAGCAGTTTTGGACAGGGGGTCTACGAGCAGTACTTC
TRBJ2-3 many TRBV12-3/TRBV12-4 TRBD1 16 CASSPNRGRLSDTQYF TGTGCCAGCAGTCCTAACAGGGGCCGCCTAAGCGATACGCAGTATTTT
TRBJ1-3 many TRBV5-5 . 17 CASSLYWLPASGNTIYF TGTGCCAGCAGCTTGTACTGGCTCCCCGCGAGTGGAAACACCATATATTTT
TRBJ2-5 many TRBV27 . 16 CASSLNGGQSGETQYF TGTGCCAGCAGTTTAAACGGGGGACAGTCAGGAGAGACCCAGTACTTC
TRBJ1-5 . TRBV9 . 13 CASSASLNQPQHF TGTGCCAGCAGCGCGTCCTTGAATCAGCCCCAGCATTTT
TRBJ1-2 . TRBV19 . 14 CASSREGVHYGYTF TGTGCCAGTAGTCGAGAGGGGGTTCACTATGGCTACACCTTC
TRBJ1-1 few TRBV12-2 . 17 CASRLDGRTGENTEAFF TGTGCAAGTCGCTTAGATGGACGAACCGGAGAAAACACTGAAGCTTTCTTT
TRBJ1-1 . TRBV20-1 . 11 CSARPGIEAFF TGCAGTGCTAGACCGGGGATTGAAGCTTTCTTT
TRBJ2-5 many TRBV29-1 . 13 CSASLSGPETQYF TGCAGCGCATCCTTATCGGGTCCTGAGACCCAGTACTTC
TRBJ2-5 many TRBV11-2 TRBD2 13 CASSLGVSGGPGF TGTGCCAGCAGCTTAGGTGTTAGCGGGGGTCCCGGCTTC
TRBJ1-1 few TRBV10-3 . 14 CAINSGASGTEAFF TGTGCCATCAATAGCGGGGCCTCGGGGACTGAAGCTTTCTTT
TRBJ1-4 many TRBV7-2 TRBD1 16 CASSSGQGAGKEKLFF TGTGCCAGCAGCTCGGGACAGGGAGCGGGAAAGGAAAAACTGTTTTTT
TRBJ2-3 few TRBV5-1 TRBD2 15 CASSLSGTRGDTQYF TGCGCCAGCAGCCTGTCCGGGACTAGAGGAGATACGCAGTATTTT
TRBJ2-7 many TRBV3-1 . 17 CASSRRLSVISSYEQYF TGTGCCAGCAGCCGCAGGCTTTCGGTCATATCCAGTTACGAGCAGTACTTC
TRBJ1-2 many TRBV27 . 13 CASAKYGGVRISF TGTGCCAGCGCAAAATATGGGGGTGTACGGATTAGCTTC
TRBJ2-4 many TRBV29-1 . 13 CAAGRGEKNIQYF TGCGCGGCGGGCAGGGGGGAAAAAAACATTCAGTACTTC
TRBJ1-6 many TRBV7-8 . 15 CASSLRGSYNSPLHF TGTGCCAGCAGCTTACGGGGCTCCTATAATTCACCCCTCCACTTT
TRBJ2-3 many TRBV29-1 TRBD2 14 CSVDQRGPTDTQYF TGCAGCGTTGACCAGCGGGGGCCGACAGATACGCAGTATTTT